This T cell receptor (beta chain) appears in the sequencing data of a study of molecular identifiers for immune sequencing clone quantification. Each library that profiled naive CD8 cells came from roughly 20,000 to 1,000,000 sorted cells with 10%, 30% or 50% RNA. TCRdb recomputed calls from the PCR reads with MiXCR, one row per CDR3 protein. This table has more than 450,000 distinct CDR3 sequences, 20% to 25% appearing once. The germline gives CDR1 GTSNPN, CDR2 SVGIG (reference sequence). CDR3 size: 12 residues. Points on this clonotype: The junction shows a germline mismatch at one end, possibly a read error.

This sequence originates from a human donor in good health. Some libraries in this study had Jurkat cell RNA spiked in. Sample: naive CD8+ T cells from blood, with Jurkat cell RNA spiked in. This sample's subset: FACS-sorted CD8+CD4-CCR7+CD45RA+ naive T cells. The chain is built from TRBV30 and TRBJ2-7; D might be TRBD1 (6 bases). CDR3 amino acids: CAWGPTGFERYF. The CDR3 DNA sequence: TGTGCCTGGGGACCCACAGGGTTCGAGCGGTACTTC.